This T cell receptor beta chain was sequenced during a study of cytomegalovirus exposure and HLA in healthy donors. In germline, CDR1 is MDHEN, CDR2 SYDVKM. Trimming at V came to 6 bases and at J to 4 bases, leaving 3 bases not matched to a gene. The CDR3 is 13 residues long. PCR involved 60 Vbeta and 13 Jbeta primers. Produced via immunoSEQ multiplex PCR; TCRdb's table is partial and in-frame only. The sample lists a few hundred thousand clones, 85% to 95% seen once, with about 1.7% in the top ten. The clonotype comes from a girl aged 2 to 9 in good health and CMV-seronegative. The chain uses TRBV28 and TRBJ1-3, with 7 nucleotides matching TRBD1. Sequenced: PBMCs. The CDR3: CASSPTGGNTIYF. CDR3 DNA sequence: TGTGCCAGCAGCCCGACAGGGGGAAACACCATATATTTT.